Each of the 24 T cell receptor beta chains below was sequenced from the same sample in a study of cytomegalovirus exposure and HLA in healthy donors. Using immunoSEQ multiplex PCR, the repertoire was profiled, and TCRdb retains in-frame clones only, with some absent. This repertoire shows approximately 230,000 clones, roughly 87% found once; its top ten account for about 12%. The sequencing input was PBMCs. These receptors were taken from a man in his late teens or twenties in good health and CMV-seropositive.

The gene calls are TRBV6-5 and TRBJ1-4, with 11 positions matching TRBD1. This CDR3 is built from 15 residues. Germline trimming cut 4 bases from V and 7 bases from J; bases unmatched to any gene: 5. Germline CDR1 and CDR2: MNHEY and SVGAGI. CDR3 region: CASSLDRGRVEKLFF. The CDR3 coding sequence is TGTGCCAGCAGTTTGGACAGGGGGCGGGTTGAAAAACTGTTTTTT.

V gene TRBV4-1 combines with J gene TRBJ2-2, with D tentatively TRBD1 (5 bases). Looked up from germline, CDR1 is MGHRA and CDR2 is YSYEKL. This CDR3 spans 14 amino acids. The V and J ends lost 1 base and 4 bases respectively, with 7 bases between them. CDR3 in amino acids: CASSQVRATGELFF. Written as DNA, the CDR3 is TGCGCCAGCAGCCAAGTCAGGGCCACCGGGGAGCTGTTTTTT.

This chain links TRBV6-1 with TRBJ2-7; TRBD1 might be the D (6 bases). This CDR3 spans 14 amino acids. Germline V gives CDR1 MNHNS, CDR2 SASEGT. V was pared by 1 base and J by 2 bases, with 9 bases between. The CDR3 region has the DNA TGTGCCAGCAGTGAAGGGGGACATACCTACGAGCAGTACTTC. Its translation: CASSEGGHTYEQYF.

The chain links TRBV6-6 to TRBJ1-4, with 10 bases matching TRBD1. In germline, CDR1 is MNHNY, CDR2 SVGAGI (reference sequence). The ends lost 7 bases at V and 6 bases at J; junction bases unmatched: 8. This CDR3 contains 15 residues. As DNA, the CDR3 is TGTGCCAGCACGACTATTGGGACAGGGGATGAAAAACTGTTTTTT. Amino acids: CASTTIGTGDEKLFF.

The rearrangement joins TRBV2 to TRBJ2-6; D not resolved. Trimming cost V 9 bases and J 8 bases, with 14 bases left between them. This CDR3 is built from 13 residues. The germline V gene encodes CDR1 SNHLY and CDR2 FYNNEI. Here the CDR3 reads CASTRVGSNVLTF. DNA for the CDR3: TGTGCCAGTACGAGAGTCGGGTCCAACGTCCTGACTTTC. Complete variable domain (other parts from reference TRBV2 and TRBJ2-6): EPEVTQTPSHQVTQMGQEVILRCVPISNHLYFYWYRQILGQKVEFLVSFYNNEISEKSEIFDDQFSVERPDGSNFTLKIRSTKLEDSAMYFCASTRVGSNVLTFGAGSRLTVL.

By share of the sample, this clone is medium-sized (0.01 to 0.1%). The V call is TRBV4-1, the J call TRBJ1-3; 9 bases line up with TRBD1. CDR1 and CDR2 (germline): MGHRA, YSYEKL. There are 14 residues in the CDR3. J gave up 14 bases and V 0 bases, and 8 bases lay outside the gene matches. The CDR3 sequence: CASSQDHRQGVVYF. CDR3 nucleotides: TGCGCCAGCAGCCAAGATCATCGACAGGGGGTGGTATATTTT.

The chain combines TRBV6-1 with TRBJ2-7, with 9 positions matching TRBD2. The CDR3 consists of 15 residues. V lost 1 base, J lost 3 bases, and 4 bases stayed unmatched. Germline CDR1 MNHNS, CDR2 SASEGT. The CDR3: CASSEGTSDYYEQYF. The CDR3 nucleotides read TGTGCCAGCAGTGAAGGGACTAGCGACTACTACGAGCAGTACTTC.

This sequence joins TRBV7-3 and TRBJ2-3, with 7 bases fitting TRBD2. V lost 8 bases, J lost 6 bases, and 8 bases stayed unmatched. The CDR3 totals 13 residues. Germline V gene lookup returns CDR1 SGHTA and CDR2 FQGTGA. CDR3 bases: TGTGCCAGCGGTCGGGACTATTCGGATACGCAGTATTTT. Translation gives CASGRDYSDTQYF.

The V gene is TRBV27, the J gene TRBJ2-7, with 12 bases that match TRBD2. This CDR3 spans 16 amino acids. CDR1 MNHEY and CDR2 SMNVEV come from the germline V gene (reference sequence). V lost 6 bases to trimming and J lost 2 bases; unmatched junction nucleotides: 8. CDR3 in amino acids: CASSPGLAGGTYEQYF. CDR3 bases: TGTGCCAGCAGCCCGGGACTAGCGGGCGGGACCTACGAGCAGTACTTC.

The chain recombines TRBV15 with TRBJ1-5; the match to TRBD1 covers 7 bases. This CDR3 has 16 residues. J lost 7 bases, V lost 4 bases, and 13 bases had no gene match. The germline gives CDR1 LNHNV, CDR2 YYDKDF (reference sequence). CDR3 loop: CATSINRGQVGQPQHF. The CDR3 nucleotides read TGTGCCACCAGCATCAACAGGGGTCAGGTCGGACAGCCCCAGCATTTT.

In this sample, this clone turned up a few times. The chain couples TRBV28 to TRBJ1-5; D not resolved. The CDR3 is 11 amino acids. V lost 4 bases to trimming and J lost 6 bases, with 4 bases between them. From germline, CDR1 is MDHEN and CDR2 SYDVKM. The CDR3 DNA is TGTGCCAGCAGTTCTCCTCAGCCCCAGCATTTT. It translates to CASSSPQPQHF.

J is TRBJ2-1 and V is TRBV27; no clear D. This CDR3 has 15 amino acids. V lost 2 bases and J 1 base, leaving 9 bases between the germline ends. Germline CDR1 and CDR2: MNHEY and SMNVEV (reference sequence). As DNA, the CDR3 is TGTGCCAGCAGTTTAATCCTATCGTCCTACAATGAGCAGTTCTTC. Translation gives CASSLILSSYNEQFF.

The chain uses TRBV18 and TRBJ2-1, with 7 bases fitting TRBD2. CDR3 length: 15 amino acids. The V gene's germline CDR1 is KGHSH and CDR2 LQKENI. The V gene end was trimmed by 3 bases and the J gene end by 6 bases; junction bases not matched to a gene: 8. This CDR3 is CASSPGLGSFNEQFF. DNA of the CDR3: TGTGCCAGCTCACCCGGACTAGGCAGTTTCAATGAGCAGTTCTTC.

This clone occurred once. V gene TRBV6-1 combines with J gene TRBJ2-7; weak D call: TRBD1 (5 bases). The CDR3 has 13 residues. Germline values: CDR1 MNHNS, CDR2 SASEGT. Trimming took 7 bases from V and 3 from J, leaving 13 bases between them. The CDR3 loop is CASMVGANYEQYF. The CDR3 DNA is TGTGCCAGCATGGTAGGGGCTAACTACGAGCAGTACTTC.

J is TRBJ2-1 and V is TRBV6-5; 10 positions match TRBD2. V trimming: 6 bases; J trimming: 3 bases; junction bases outside the gene matches: 5. This CDR3 contains 15 residues. Germline lookup yields CDR1 MNHEY and CDR2 SVGAGI. The CDR3 DNA reads TGTGCCAGCAGCATTAGCGGGAGGCACTACAATGAGCAGTTCTTC. This encodes CASSISGRHYNEQFF.

This clone appeared a single time. The chain is built from TRBV27 and TRBJ2-2; a weak D match, TRBD1 (6 bases). This CDR3 has 15 amino acids. With 4 bases removed from V and 4 bases from J, the gap between germline ends came to 13 bases. CDR1 is MNHEY, CDR2 SMNVEV, per germline (reference sequence). The CDR3 bases are TGTGCCAGCAGTTCCACCGGGACAACCACCGGGGAGCTGTTTTTT. Translated: CASSSTGTTTGELFF.

The chain joins TRBV6-5 to TRBJ1-1; unclear D gene. V was clipped by 0 bases and J by 10 bases, with 21 bases between them. Germline CDR1 MNHEY, CDR2 SVGAGI. This CDR3 has 16 amino acids. CDR3 nucleotide sequence: TGTGCCAGCAGTTACTCTGGCCCAGGTGGAGCCGGGTCAGCTTTCTTT. Translation: CASSYSGPGGAGSAFF.

The V call is TRBV29-1, the J call TRBJ2-2; 15 nucleotides line up with TRBD2. Germline V gene lookup returns CDR1 SQVTM and CDR2 ANQGSEA. The CDR3 extends over 15 amino acids. The junction had 4 bases not matched to a gene; V was cut back by 7 bases and J by 4 bases. Here the CDR3 DNA reads TGCAGCGCCCCGGGACTAGCGGGGGGCACCGGGGAGCTGTTTTTT. Translating gives CSAPGLAGGTGELFF.

Points on this clone: The sample holds other DNA sequences that translate to the same CDR3. V usage is TRBV7-9 and J usage is TRBJ1-1; the D gene is possibly TRBD1 (5 bases). This CDR3 contains 14 residues. Trimming removed 1 base at V and 5 bases at J, with 11 bases between. Looked up from germline, CDR1 is SEHNR and CDR2 is FQNEAQ (reference sequence). CDR3 loop: CASSLGGVDTEAFF. DNA of the CDR3: TGTGCCAGCAGCTTAGGGGGGGTTGATACTGAAGCTTTCTTT.

CDR3 coding DNA: TGTGCCAGCAGCTTAGCTTGGATATCCGGGGAGCTGTTTTTT. As protein: CASSLAWISGELFF. This chain connects TRBV7-2 to TRBJ2-2, with D unclear. V was trimmed by 0 bases and J by 6 bases, leaving 8 bases between them. This CDR3 comprises 14 residues. Looked up from germline, CDR1 is SGHTA and CDR2 is FQGNSA.

This clone was picked up one time. The chain employs TRBV5-4 and TRBJ2-2; D remains ambiguous. The CDR3 spans 12 residues. The V end lost 4 bases, the J end lost 7 bases, and 8 bases lay between the germline ends. Germline V gene data show CDR1 as SGHNT and CDR2 as YYREEE (reference sequence). The chain's CDR3 is CASSLVVGELFF. In DNA, the CDR3 is TGTGCCAGCAGCCTAGTAGTCGGGGAGCTGTTTTTT. The complete variable domain, with remaining parts taken from reference TRBV5-4 and TRBJ2-2, reads ETGVTQSPTHLIKTRGQQVTLRCSSQSGHNTVSWYQQALGQGPQFIFQYYREEENGRGNFPPRFSGLQFPNYSSELNVNALELDDSALYLCASSLVVGELFFGEGSRLTVL.

The chain uses TRBV20-1 and TRBJ2-1, with no clear D. The CDR3 loop spans 11 amino acids. V was pared by 5 bases and J by 9 bases, with 11 bases between. Germline V gene sequence: CDR1 DFQATT, CDR2 SNEGSKA (reference sequence). CDR3 loop: CSAPRSGEQFF. In DNA, the CDR3 is TGCAGTGCTCCCCGTTCGGGTGAGCAGTTCTTC.

The V call is TRBV27, the J call TRBJ2-1; weak D call: TRBD2 (6 bases). This CDR3 has 13 residues. Per the germline V gene, CDR1 is MNHEY and CDR2 is SMNVEV (reference sequence). V dropped 7 bases and J dropped 4 bases, with 11 bases sitting between them. The CDR3: CASTGGGYNEQFF. The CDR3 DNA follows: TGTGCCAGCACCGGGGGAGGTTACAATGAGCAGTTCTTC.

The chain employs TRBV30 and TRBJ1-2, with TRBD1 matching over 8 bases. There are 13 residues in the CDR3. J was trimmed by 4 bases and V by 2 bases; bases with no gene match: 3. CDR1 GTSNPN and CDR2 SVGIG come from the germline V gene (reference sequence). CDR3 in DNA: TGTGCCTGGAGTACTGACAGGGGCTATGGCTACACCTTC. This gives the protein CAWSTDRGYGYTF.